This TCR beta chain originates from a study of blood T cell repertoires in COVID-19. Participants were aged 18 to 89 years, lived in around 25 US areas, and enrolled virtually. The V gene end was trimmed by 1 base and the J gene end by 5 bases; junction bases not matched to a gene: 7. Germline assignment: CDR1 SNHLY and CDR2 FYNNEI. This CDR3 has 16 residues. The repertoire was sequenced with immunoSEQ multiplex PCR; TCRdb's copy has only in-frame clones and lacks some. The sample has about 140,000 clones, about four fifths seen once. The receptor was isolated from a woman aged 18-30 years who had been exposed to COVID-19. The V and J genes are TRBV2 and TRBJ1-2, with TRBD1 matching 10 bases. The sample taken for sequencing was PBMCs or T cells enriched from blood (not recorded which). The CDR3 region is CASSEEGQGLWYGYTF. For the CDR3, the DNA is TGTGCCAGCAGTGAAGAGGGACAGGGGCTTTGGTATGGCTACACCTTC.